A single sample gave rise to the 8 T cell receptor beta chains below, sequenced in a study of T-cell memory formation after mild COVID-19. MiXCR was run by TCRdb on the 5' RACE reads, yielding one entry per CDR3 protein. The sample shows hundreds of thousands of distinct CDR3 sequences, over 7% of them seen only once. Sequencing input: PBMCs or a T cell subset sorted from them (not recorded which). The receptor set was obtained from a man younger than 30 who had mild COVID-19 (a few samples of this study predate the infection). Cell type and time point are not known.

CDR3: CASSYSTISGGAGANVLTF. The CDR3 DNA sequence: TGTGCCAGCAGTTACTCGACTATATCCGGGGGCGCCGGGGCCAACGTCCTGACTTTC. The rearrangement links TRBV6-2 or TRBV6-3 to TRBJ2-6; either TRBD1 or TRBD2 may supply D (6 bases each). The CDR3 is 19 amino acids. V dropped 0 bases and J dropped 4 bases, with 19 bases sitting between them. CDR1 and CDR2 from the germline V gene are MNHEY and SVGEGT.

This clonotype was detected many times. J is TRBJ2-3 and V is TRBV5-8; 10 bases align to TRBD2. The CDR3 extends over 15 amino acids. Germline trimming cut 5 bases from V and 6 bases from J; bases unmatched to any gene: 9. Germline CDR1 and CDR2: SGHTS and YDEGEE. CDR3 sequence reads: CASRTKRGGWDTQYF. Here the CDR3 DNA reads TGTGCCAGCAGAACGAAGCGGGGGGGTTGGGATACGCAGTATTTT.

There are a few counts of this clonotype. This may come from a read error, since a much larger clone is one base off. This sequence joins TRBV4-3 and TRBJ2-2; D unclear. CDR3 length: 13 amino acids. Germline V CDR1 and CDR2: LGHNA, YSLEER. Trimming cost V 1 base and J 4 bases, with 4 bases left between them. As DNA, the CDR3 is TGCGCCAGCAGCCAAGGGTCCACCGGGGAGCTGTTTTTT. Translating gives CASSQGSTGELFF.

This clonotype was found a few times. This chain uses TRBV20-1 with TRBJ2-1; the D gene is possibly TRBD2 (5 bases). Per germline, CDR1 DFQATT and CDR2 SNEGSKA (reference sequence). The CDR3 length is 15 residues. The V and J ends lost 2 bases and 6 bases respectively, with 17 bases between them. For the CDR3, the DNA is TGCAGTGCTAGACCTTCCCCACTAGGAAGCAATGAGCAGTTCTTC. It is translated as CSARPSPLGSNEQFF.

This clonotype has a count of ten or more. The chain is built from TRBV5-1 and TRBJ2-2; no reliable D call. From germline, CDR1 is SGHRS and CDR2 YFSETQ. The CDR3 length is 14 residues. Trimming left V 0 bases short and J 1 base short, with 4 bases between. DNA for the CDR3: TGCGCCAGCAGCTTGGGACAGAACACCGGGGAGCTGTTTTTT. It encodes CASSLGQNTGELFF.

The chain couples TRBV28 to TRBJ2-1; the match to TRBD1 covers 10 bases. The V gene's germline CDR1 is MDHEN and CDR2 SYDVKM. The CDR3 spans 15 residues. V shed 6 bases and J 7 bases; nucleotides not matched to a gene: 9. CDR3 sequence reads: CASSLTGGTWNEQFF. The CDR3 DNA sequence: TGTGCCAGCAGCCTGACAGGGGGCACTTGGAATGAGCAGTTCTTC. Variable domain in full (rest from reference TRBV28 and TRBJ2-1): DVKVTQSSRYLVKRTGEKVFLECVQDMDHENMFWYRQDPGLGLRLIYFSYDVKMKEKGDIPEGYSVSREKKERFSLILESASTNQTSMYLCASSLTGGTWNEQFFGPGTRLTVL.

The V and J genes are TRBV5-1 and TRBJ1-3; D uncertain. Per germline, CDR1 SGHRS and CDR2 YFSETQ. Trimming removed 9 bases at V and 0 bases at J, with 13 bases between. The CDR3 is 14 amino acids. The CDR3 loop reads CAKVSRFSGNTIYF. The DNA of the CDR3 is TGCGCCAAAGTGAGTCGATTCTCTGGAAACACCATATATTTT.

Only a few counts were recorded for this clonotype. The V gene is TRBV15, the J gene TRBJ2-3; D gene uncertain. Deletions cut 0 bases from V and 2 bases from J, with 9 bases between. The CDR3 is 15 residues long. The germline gives CDR1 LNHNV, CDR2 YYDKDF (reference sequence). The CDR3 loop is CATSRDVGSTDTQYF. CDR3 nucleotides: TGTGCCACCAGCAGAGATGTGGGGTCCACAGATACGCAGTATTTT.